The clone carrying this T cell receptor (beta chain) came up many times. Its target is not known. These data come from a study of response to subunit inactivated influenza vaccine. Overall study findings and caveats: It was suggested by the authors that few new T cells are recruited by each seasonal influenza vaccination.

TCRdb itself ran the RT-PCR reads through MiXCR, one entry per CDR3 protein. The table has more than 200,000 distinct CDR3 sequences, 12% seen once. CDR3 size: 16 residues. Trimming took 4 bases from V and 8 from J; bases not matched to a gene: 11. Germline V lookup: CDR1 LGHNA, CDR2 YSLEER. The material was non-naive T cells sorted from PBMCs, obtained around two weeks before vaccination. The J gene is TRBJ2-3, the V gene TRBV4-3, with 11 bases that match TRBD2. This receptor was taken from a man aged 45-65 years who received an inactivated influenza vaccine. The CDR3 is CASSLSSGRALGTQYF. CDR3 sequence (DNA): TGCGCCAGCAGCCTTAGTAGCGGGAGGGCCTTAGGTACGCAGTATTTT.